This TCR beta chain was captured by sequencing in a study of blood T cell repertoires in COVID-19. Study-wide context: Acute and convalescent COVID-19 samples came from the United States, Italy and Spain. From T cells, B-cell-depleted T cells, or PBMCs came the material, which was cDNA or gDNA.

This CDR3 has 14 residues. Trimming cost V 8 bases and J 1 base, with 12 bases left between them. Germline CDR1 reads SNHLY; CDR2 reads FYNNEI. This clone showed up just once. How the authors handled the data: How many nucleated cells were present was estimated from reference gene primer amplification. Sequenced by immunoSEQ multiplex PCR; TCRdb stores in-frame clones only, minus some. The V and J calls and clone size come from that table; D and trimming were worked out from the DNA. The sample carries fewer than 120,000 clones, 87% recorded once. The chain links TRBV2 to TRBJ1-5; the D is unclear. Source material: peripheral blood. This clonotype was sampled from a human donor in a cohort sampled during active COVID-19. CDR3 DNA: TGTGCCAGCGCAGCGGGGTTCAGCAATCAGCCCCAGCATTTT. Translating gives CASAAGFSNQPQHF. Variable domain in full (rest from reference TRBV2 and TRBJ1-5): EPEVTQTPSHQVTQMGQEVILRCVPISNHLYFYWYRQILGQKVEFLVSFYNNEISEKSEIFDDQFSVERPDGSNFTLKIRSTKLEDSAMYFCASAAGFSNQPQHFGDGTRLSIL.